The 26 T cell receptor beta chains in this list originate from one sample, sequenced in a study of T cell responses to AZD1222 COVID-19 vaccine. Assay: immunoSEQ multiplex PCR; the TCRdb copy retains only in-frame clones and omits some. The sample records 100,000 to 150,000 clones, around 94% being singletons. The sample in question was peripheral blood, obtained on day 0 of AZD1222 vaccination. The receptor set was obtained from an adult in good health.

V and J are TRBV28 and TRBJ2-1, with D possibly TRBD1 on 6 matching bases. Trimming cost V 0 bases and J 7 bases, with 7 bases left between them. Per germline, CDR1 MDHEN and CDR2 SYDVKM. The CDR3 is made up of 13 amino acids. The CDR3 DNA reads TGTGCCAGCAGTTTATGGGACAGTAATGAGCAGTTCTTC. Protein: CASSLWDSNEQFF.

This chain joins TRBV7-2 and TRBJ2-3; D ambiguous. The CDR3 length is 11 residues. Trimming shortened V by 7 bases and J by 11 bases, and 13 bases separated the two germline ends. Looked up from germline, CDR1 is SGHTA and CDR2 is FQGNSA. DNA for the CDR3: TGTGCCAGCACAGACTCAATCAGGCAGTATTTT. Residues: CASTDSIRQYF. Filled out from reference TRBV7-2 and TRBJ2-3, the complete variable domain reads GAGVSQSPSNKVTEKGKDVELRCDPISGHTALYWYRQSLGQGLEFLIYFQGNSAPDKSGLPSDRFSAERTGGSVSTLTIQRTQQEDSAVYLCASTDSIRQYFGPGTRLTVL.

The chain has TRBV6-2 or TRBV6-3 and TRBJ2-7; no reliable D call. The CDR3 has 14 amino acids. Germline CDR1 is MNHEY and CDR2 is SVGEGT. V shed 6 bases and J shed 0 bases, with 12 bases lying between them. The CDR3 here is CASSPGLPSYEQYF. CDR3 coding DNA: TGTGCCAGCAGCCCGGGCCTCCCCTCCTACGAGCAGTACTTC.

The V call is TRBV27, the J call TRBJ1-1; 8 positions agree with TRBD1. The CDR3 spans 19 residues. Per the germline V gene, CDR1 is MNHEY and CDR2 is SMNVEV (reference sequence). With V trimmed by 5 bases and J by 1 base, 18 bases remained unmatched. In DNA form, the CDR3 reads TGTGCCAGCAGTCGACTAACCCTTCAGGGGGCGCTTTCGAACACTGAAGCTTTCTTT. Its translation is CASSRLTLQGALSNTEAFF.

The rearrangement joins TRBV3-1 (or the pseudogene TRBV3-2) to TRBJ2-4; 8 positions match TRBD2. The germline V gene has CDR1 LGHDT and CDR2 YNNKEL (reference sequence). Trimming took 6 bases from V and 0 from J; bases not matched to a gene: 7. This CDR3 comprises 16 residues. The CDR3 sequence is CASSPGLALAKNIQYF. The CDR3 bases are TGTGCCAGCAGTCCCGGACTAGCCCTAGCCAAAAACATTCAGTACTTC.

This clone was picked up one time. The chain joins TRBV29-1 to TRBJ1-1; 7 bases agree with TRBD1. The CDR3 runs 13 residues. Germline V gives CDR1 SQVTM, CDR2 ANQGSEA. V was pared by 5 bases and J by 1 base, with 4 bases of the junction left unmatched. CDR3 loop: CSVHRDRNTEAFF. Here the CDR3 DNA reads TGCAGCGTTCACCGGGACAGGAACACTGAAGCTTTCTTT.

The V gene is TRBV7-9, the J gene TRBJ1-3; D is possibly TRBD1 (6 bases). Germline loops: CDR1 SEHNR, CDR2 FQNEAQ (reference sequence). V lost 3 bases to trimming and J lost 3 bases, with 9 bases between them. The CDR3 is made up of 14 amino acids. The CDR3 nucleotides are TGTGCCAGCAGCTTCGAGGGGGTTGGAAACACCATATATTTT. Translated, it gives CASSFEGVGNTIYF. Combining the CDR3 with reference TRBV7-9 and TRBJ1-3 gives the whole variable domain DTGVSQNPRHKITKRGQNVTFRCDPISEHNRLYWYRQTLGQGPEFLTYFQNEAQLEKSRLLSDRFSAERPKGSFSTLEIQRTEQGDSAMYLCASSFEGVGNTIYFGEGSWLTVV.

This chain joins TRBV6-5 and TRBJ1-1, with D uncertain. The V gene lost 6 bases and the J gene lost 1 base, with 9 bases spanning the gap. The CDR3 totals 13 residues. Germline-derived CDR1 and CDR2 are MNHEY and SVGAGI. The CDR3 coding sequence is TGTGCCAGCAGCTTGACTGAGAACACTGAAGCTTTCTTT. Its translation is CASSLTENTEAFF.

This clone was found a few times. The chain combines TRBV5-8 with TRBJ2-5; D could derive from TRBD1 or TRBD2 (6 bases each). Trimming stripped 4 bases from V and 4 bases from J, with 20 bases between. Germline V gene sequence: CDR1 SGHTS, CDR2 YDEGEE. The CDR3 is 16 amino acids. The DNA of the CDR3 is TGTGCCAGCAGCGACAACGGATATAAGGGGGGAGAGACCCAGTACTTC. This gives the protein CASSDNGYKGGETQYF.

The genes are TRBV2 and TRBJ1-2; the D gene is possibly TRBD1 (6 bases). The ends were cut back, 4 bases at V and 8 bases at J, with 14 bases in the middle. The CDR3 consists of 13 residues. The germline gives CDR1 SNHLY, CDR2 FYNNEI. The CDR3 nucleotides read TGTGCCAGCAGTGTTAACAGGGAGTACGGCTACACCTTC. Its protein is CASSVNREYGYTF.

The CDR3: CASRTAYGYTF. DNA for the CDR3: TGTGCCAGCCGGACAGCCTATGGCTACACCTTC. The chain combines TRBV6-5 with TRBJ1-2; tentative D call: TRBD1 (6 bases). Deletions cut 8 bases from V and 4 bases from J, with 8 bases between. This CDR3 is 11 amino acids long. Germline assignment: CDR1 MNHEY and CDR2 SVGAGI.

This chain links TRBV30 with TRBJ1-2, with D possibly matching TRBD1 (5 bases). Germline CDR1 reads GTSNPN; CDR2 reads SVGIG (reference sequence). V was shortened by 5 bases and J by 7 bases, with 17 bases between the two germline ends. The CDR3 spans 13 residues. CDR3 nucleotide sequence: TGTGCCTGGGATCGGGCAGGGTCGCTTGGCTACACCTTC. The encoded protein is CAWDRAGSLGYTF. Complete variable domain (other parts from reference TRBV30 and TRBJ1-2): SQTIHQWPATLVQPVGSPLSLECTVEGTSNPNLYWYRQAAGRGLQLLFYSVGIGQISSEVPQNLSASRPQDRQFILSSKKLLLSDSGFYLCAWDRAGSLGYTFGSGTRLTVV.

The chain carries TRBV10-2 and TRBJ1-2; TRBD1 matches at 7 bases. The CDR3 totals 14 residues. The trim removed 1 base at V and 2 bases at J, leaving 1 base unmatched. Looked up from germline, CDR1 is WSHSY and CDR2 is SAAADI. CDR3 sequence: CASSELTGNYGYTF. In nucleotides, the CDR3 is TGCGCCAGCAGTGAGTTGACAGGGAACTATGGCTACACCTTC.

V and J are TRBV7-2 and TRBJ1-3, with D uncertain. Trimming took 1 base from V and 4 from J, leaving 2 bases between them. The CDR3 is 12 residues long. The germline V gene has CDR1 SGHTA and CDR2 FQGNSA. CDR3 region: CASSLGGNTIYF. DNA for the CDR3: TGTGCCAGCAGCTTAGGGGGAAACACCATATATTTT.

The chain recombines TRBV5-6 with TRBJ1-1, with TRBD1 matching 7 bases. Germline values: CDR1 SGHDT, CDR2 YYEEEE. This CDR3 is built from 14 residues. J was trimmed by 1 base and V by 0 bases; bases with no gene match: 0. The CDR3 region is CASSLDRGNTEAFF. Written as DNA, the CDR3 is TGTGCCAGCAGCTTGGACAGGGGGAACACTGAAGCTTTCTTT.

CDR3 DNA sequence: TGTGCCAGCAGTCCCAGGACAGGGCAAAGCAATCAGCCCCAGCATTTT. It specifies CASSPRTGQSNQPQHF. V usage is TRBV27 and J usage is TRBJ1-5; TRBD1 matches 8 bases. The CDR3 sequence is 16 residues long. CDR1 is MNHEY, CDR2 SMNVEV, per germline (reference sequence). Trimming at V came to 5 bases and at J to 1 base, leaving 7 bases not matched to a gene.

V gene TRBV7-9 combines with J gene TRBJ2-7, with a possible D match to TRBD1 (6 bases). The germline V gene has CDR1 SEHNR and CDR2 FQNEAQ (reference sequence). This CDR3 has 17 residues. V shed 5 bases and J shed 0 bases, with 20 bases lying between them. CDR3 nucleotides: TGTGCCAGCAGCACTACAGGACAAGACAGGCGCTCCTACGAGCAGTACTTC. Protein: CASSTTGQDRRSYEQYF.

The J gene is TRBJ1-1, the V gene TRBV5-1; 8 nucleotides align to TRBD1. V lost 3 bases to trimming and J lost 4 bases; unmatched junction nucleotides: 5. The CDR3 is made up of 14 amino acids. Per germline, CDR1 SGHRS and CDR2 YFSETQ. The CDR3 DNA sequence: TGCGCCAGCAGCTCACAGGGGGATGGCACTGAAGCTTTCTTT. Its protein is CASSSQGDGTEAFF.

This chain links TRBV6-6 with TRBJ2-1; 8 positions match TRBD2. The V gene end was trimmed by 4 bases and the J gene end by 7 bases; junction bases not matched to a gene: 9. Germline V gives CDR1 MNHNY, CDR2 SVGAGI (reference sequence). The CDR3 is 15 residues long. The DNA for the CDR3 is TGTGCCAGCAGTTTCGGGTTGGTAGCGGGGAATGAGCAGTTCTTC. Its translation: CASSFGLVAGNEQFF.

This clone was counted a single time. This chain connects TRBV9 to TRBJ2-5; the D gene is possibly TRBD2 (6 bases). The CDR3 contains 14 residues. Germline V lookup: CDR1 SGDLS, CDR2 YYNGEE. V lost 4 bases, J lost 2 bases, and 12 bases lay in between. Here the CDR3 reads CASSLGLHQETQYF. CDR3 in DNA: TGTGCCAGCAGCCTGGGACTTCATCAAGAGACCCAGTACTTC.

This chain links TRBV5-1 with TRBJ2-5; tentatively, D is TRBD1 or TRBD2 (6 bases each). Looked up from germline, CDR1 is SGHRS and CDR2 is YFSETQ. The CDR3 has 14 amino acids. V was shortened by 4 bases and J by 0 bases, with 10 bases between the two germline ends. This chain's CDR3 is CASSPGDYQETQYF. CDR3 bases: TGCGCCAGCAGCCCAGGGGACTACCAAGAGACCCAGTACTTC.

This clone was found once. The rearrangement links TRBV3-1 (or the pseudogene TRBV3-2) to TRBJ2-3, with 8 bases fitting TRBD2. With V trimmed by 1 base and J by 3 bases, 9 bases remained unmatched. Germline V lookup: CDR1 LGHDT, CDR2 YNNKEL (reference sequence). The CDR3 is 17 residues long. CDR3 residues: CASSQGSGGMGTDTQYF. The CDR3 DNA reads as TGTGCCAGCAGCCAAGGGAGCGGGGGTATGGGGACAGATACGCAGTATTTT.

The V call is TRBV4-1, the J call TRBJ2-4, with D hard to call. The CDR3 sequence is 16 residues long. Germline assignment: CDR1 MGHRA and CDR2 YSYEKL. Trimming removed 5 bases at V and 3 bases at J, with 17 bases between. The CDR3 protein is CASSTQIGQFKNIQYF. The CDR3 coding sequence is TGCGCCAGCAGCACCCAGATCGGGCAGTTCAAAAACATTCAGTACTTC.

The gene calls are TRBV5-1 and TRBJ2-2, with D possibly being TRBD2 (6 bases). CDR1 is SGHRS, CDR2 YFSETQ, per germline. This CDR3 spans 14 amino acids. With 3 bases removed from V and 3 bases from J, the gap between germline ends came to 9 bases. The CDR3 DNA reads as TGCGCCAGCAGCTCGGGAGACTACACCGGGGAGCTGTTTTTT. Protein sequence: CASSSGDYTGELFF.

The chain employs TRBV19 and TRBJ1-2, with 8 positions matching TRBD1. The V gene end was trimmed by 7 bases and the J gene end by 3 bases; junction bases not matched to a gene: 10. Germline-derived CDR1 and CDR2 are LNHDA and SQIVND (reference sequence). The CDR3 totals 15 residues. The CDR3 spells CASTTQTGAHYGYTF. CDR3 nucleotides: TGTGCCAGTACCACCCAGACAGGGGCGCACTATGGCTACACCTTC.

CDR3 bases: TGTGCCAGCTCACCATACGGGGCCCTCAATCAGCCCCAGCATTTT. Translating it yields CASSPYGALNQPQHF. The chain joins TRBV18 to TRBJ1-5; a possible D gene is TRBD1 (5 bases). The germline CDR1 and CDR2 sequences are KGHSH and LQKENI. V lost 2 bases and J lost 3, with 11 bases in between. The CDR3 covers 15 residues.